Shown below are 12 T cell receptor beta chains from a single sample sequenced in a study of T cells in Graves' hyperthyroidism and ophthalmopathy. Amplified regions were TCR beta CDR3 sequences from RNA transcripts. TCR CDR3 regions were first amplified by RT-PCR with HTBI primers. Using its own MiXCR run on the multiplex PCR reads, TCRdb lists one record per CDR3 protein. Of under 700,000 distinct CDR3 sequences in the sample, around 45% were seen once. Sequencing input: peripheral blood or thyroid tissue (not recorded which). The receptors were gathered from a woman in her late teens or twenties with Graves' hyperthyroidism.

In its sample, this clonotype was seen many times. V usage is TRBV7-8 and J usage is TRBJ2-7; D might be TRBD2 (6 bases). This CDR3 is built from 13 residues. V lost 1 base and J 4 bases, leaving 8 bases between the germline ends. Germline CDR1 SGHVS, CDR2 FQNEAQ. CDR3 loop: CASSLDLAYEQYF. The DNA for the CDR3 is TGTGCCAGCAGCTTAGACCTAGCGTACGAGCAGTACTTC.

V is TRBV7-2 and J is TRBJ2-6; no reliable D call. The CDR3 extends over 15 amino acids. The germline CDR1 and CDR2 sequences are SGHTA and FQGNSA. V gave up 6 bases and J gave up 2 bases, with 11 bases separating them. This chain's CDR3 is CASSSFSAGANVLTF. The CDR3 DNA is TGTGCCAGCAGTTCGTTCAGTGCTGGGGCCAACGTCCTGACTTTC. The entire variable domain, with the rest obtained from reference TRBV7-2 and TRBJ2-6, is as follows: GAGVSQSPSNKVTEKGKDVELRCDPISGHTALYWYRQSLGQGLEFLIYFQGNSAPDKSGLPSDRFSAERTGGSVSTLTIQRTQQEDSAVYLCASSSFSAGANVLTFGAGSRLTVL.

The chain combines TRBV9 with TRBJ1-3; D not certain. The CDR3 runs 15 residues. CDR1 is SGDLS and CDR2 is YYNGEE in the germline V gene. V was clipped by 2 bases and J by 0 bases, with 9 bases between them. In nucleotides, the CDR3 is TGTGCCAGCAGCGTTCAAGATAGCTCTGGAAACACCATATATTTT. It is translated as CASSVQDSSGNTIYF.

This chain connects TRBV7-2 to TRBJ1-1; D unresolved. Trimming took off 2 bases at V and 1 base at J, with 11 bases between the two ends. The CDR3 runs 15 residues. In germline, CDR1 is SGHTA, CDR2 FQGNSA. CDR3 loop: CASSLWVGKNTEAFF. DNA of the CDR3: TGTGCCAGCAGCTTATGGGTCGGGAAGAACACTGAAGCTTTCTTT.

The gene calls are TRBV7-9 and TRBJ2-5, with 8 bases fitting TRBD1. The length of the CDR3 is 15 residues. Germline trimming cut 5 bases from V and 9 bases from J; bases unmatched to any gene: 14. From germline, CDR1 is SEHNR and CDR2 FQNEAQ (reference sequence). This CDR3 is CASSRTGGSNQPQYF. CDR3 DNA sequence: TGTGCCAGCAGCCGTACAGGGGGTAGCAATCAGCCCCAGTACTTC.

In this sample, this clonotype turned up a few times. The V gene is TRBV7-8, the J gene TRBJ2-5, with unresolved D. This CDR3 is 13 amino acids long. Per the germline V gene, CDR1 is SGHVS and CDR2 is FQNEAQ. V was shortened by 5 bases and J by 7 bases, with 14 bases between the two germline ends. CDR3: CASSPPGVGTQYF. CDR3 DNA: TGTGCCAGCAGCCCCCCCGGTGTGGGGACCCAGTACTTC.

The sample holds a few counts of this clonotype. The chain recombines TRBV7-9 with TRBJ2-7; the match to TRBD2 covers 14 bases. V lost 2 bases, J lost 4 bases, and 7 bases stayed unmatched. There are 17 residues in the CDR3. CDR1 is SEHNR and CDR2 is FQNEAQ in the germline V gene (reference sequence). The CDR3 protein is CASSLSGTSGRPYEQYF. The CDR3 region has the DNA TGTGCCAGCAGCTTAAGTGGGACTAGCGGGAGACCGTACGAGCAGTACTTC.

This clonotype turned up a few times. The genes are TRBV20-1 and TRBJ2-7, with D maybe TRBD2 (5 bases). V lost 3 bases and J 3 bases, leaving 18 bases between the germline ends. The CDR3 sequence is 15 residues long. Looked up from germline, CDR1 is DFQATT and CDR2 is SNEGSKA (reference sequence). The CDR3 nucleotides read TGCAGTGCTAGGGGAGTGGACGGTCGAGACTACGAGCAGTACTTC. It is translated as CSARGVDGRDYEQYF.

This chain connects TRBV7-3 to TRBJ1-1; no reliable D call. Trimming removed 2 bases from V and 7 bases from J, with 17 bases in between. Germline V gene data show CDR1 as SGHTA and CDR2 as FQGTGA. The CDR3 length is 15 residues. The CDR3: CASSLEVARSNEAFF. CDR3 nucleotides: TGTGCCAGCAGCTTAGAGGTGGCCCGAAGCAATGAAGCTTTCTTT.

The rearrangement uses TRBV20-1 and TRBJ2-7, with TRBD2 matching 12 bases. Per the germline V gene, CDR1 is DFQATT and CDR2 is SNEGSKA (reference sequence). CDR3 size: 16 residues. V was pared by 0 bases and J by 6 bases, with 9 bases of the junction left unmatched. The CDR3 DNA sequence: TGCAGTGCTAGAGATCTAACTAGCGGGAGGTATAGCGAGCAGTACTTC. As protein: CSARDLTSGRYSEQYF.

This chain's CDR3 is CASSYFGATQGETQHF. The DNA for the CDR3 is TGTGCCAGCAGTTACTTCGGAGCAACCCAGGGGGAGACCCAGCATTTT. V usage is TRBV6-5 and J usage is TRBJ1-5; 7 bases align to TRBD1. The CDR3 extends over 16 amino acids. CDR1 and CDR2 from the germline V gene are MNHEY and SVGAGI. Trimming at V came to 1 base and at J to 11 bases, leaving 14 bases not matched to a gene.

The genes are TRBV7-9 and TRBJ1-2; 9 positions match TRBD1. The CDR3 consists of 16 residues. CDR1 and CDR2 (germline): SEHNR, FQNEAQ (reference sequence). The junction had 14 bases not matched to a gene; V was cut back by 5 bases and J by 7 bases. As DNA, the CDR3 is TGTGCCAGCAGCCAAGGGCGTAGGACAGGGGATATTGGCTACACCTTC. Residues: CASSQGRRTGDIGYTF. The entire variable domain, with the rest obtained from reference TRBV7-9 and TRBJ1-2, is as follows: DTGVSQNPRHKITKRGQNVTFRCDPISEHNRLYWYRQTLGQGPEFLTYFQNEAQLEKSRLLSDRFSAERPKGSFSTLEIQRTEQGDSAMYLCASSQGRRTGDIGYTFGSGTRLTVV.